This entry describes one T cell receptor beta chain. The germline V gene encodes CDR1 ENHRY and CDR2 SYGVKD. The CDR3 is 14 residues long. Trimming took off 4 bases at V and 1 base at J, with 10 bases between the two ends. Per the study methods: Reference gene primer amplification gave nucleated cell count estimates. The protocol was immunoSEQ multiplex PCR, while the TCRdb copy is restricted to in-frame clones and leaves out a portion. That table gives V, J and clone size, and the DNA gave D and trimming. The table has about 120,000 clones, roughly 79% seen once. This entry is derived from a study of blood T cell repertoires in COVID-19.

The receptor comes from a man between 65 and 80 years old with active or convalescent COVID-19. The specimen was peripheral blood. This rearrangement joins TRBV10-3 to TRBJ1-2; D is possibly TRBD1 (6 bases). DNA of the CDR3: TGTGCCATCAGTGGGACAGTAGATAACTATGGCTACACCTTC. It specifies CAISGTVDNYGYTF.